The entry below describes one TCR beta chain. Antigen unknown. Germline V gene sequence: CDR1 MNHNS, CDR2 SASEGT. V was clipped by 3 bases and J by 6 bases, with 15 bases between them. The CDR3 consists of 14 residues. CD4+ T cells specific for antigen were expanded with viral peptide pools by the ViraFEST assay before sequencing. An approximately 10-day culture period preceded the isolation of CD4+ T cells. The record originates from a study of vaccination effects on CD4 cells after COVID-19. Produced via immunoSEQ multiplex PCR; TCRdb's table is partial and in-frame only. The table lists tens of thousands of clones, around 86% of them singletons.

This TCR was sampled from a human donor who received a COVID-19 vaccine. The genes are TRBV6-1 and TRBJ2-7, with unresolved D. The sample was CD4+ T cells from PBMCs cultured with HCoV-229E spike peptides, taken before COVID-19 vaccination. DNA of the CDR3: TGTGCCAGCAGTGAGCTCGACACGGGTGTCGAGCAGTACGTC. It yields the protein CASSELDTGVEQYV.